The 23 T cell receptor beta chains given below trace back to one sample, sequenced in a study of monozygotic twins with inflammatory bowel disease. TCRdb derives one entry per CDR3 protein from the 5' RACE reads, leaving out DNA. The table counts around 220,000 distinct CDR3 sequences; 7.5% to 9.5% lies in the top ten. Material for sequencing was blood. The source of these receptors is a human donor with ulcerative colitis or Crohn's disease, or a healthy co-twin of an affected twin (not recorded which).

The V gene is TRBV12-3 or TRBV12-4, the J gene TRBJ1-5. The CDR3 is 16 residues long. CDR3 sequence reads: CASSFGAGSRAWPQHF.

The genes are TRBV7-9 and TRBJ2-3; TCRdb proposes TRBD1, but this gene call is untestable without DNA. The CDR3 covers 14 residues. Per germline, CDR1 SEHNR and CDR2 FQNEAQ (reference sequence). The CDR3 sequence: CASIVWAATDTQYF.

The CDR3 is CASRNGLAGRGTQYF. This chain connects TRBV6-1 to TRBJ2-5; the D call of TRBD2 rests on TCRdb alone, since no DNA is present to check it. CDR1 and CDR2 from the germline V gene are MNHNS and SASEGT. This CDR3 is 15 amino acids long.

The CDR3: CASSQEGQGVLNYGYTF. The V gene is TRBV4-1, the J gene TRBJ1-2; TCRdb returns TRBD1, unconfirmable since there is no DNA. In germline, CDR1 is MGHRA, CDR2 YSYEKL. The CDR3 has 17 residues.

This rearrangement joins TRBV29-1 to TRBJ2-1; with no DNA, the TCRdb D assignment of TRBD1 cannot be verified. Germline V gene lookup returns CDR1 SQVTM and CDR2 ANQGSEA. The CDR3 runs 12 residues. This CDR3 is CSVTGRGYEQFF.

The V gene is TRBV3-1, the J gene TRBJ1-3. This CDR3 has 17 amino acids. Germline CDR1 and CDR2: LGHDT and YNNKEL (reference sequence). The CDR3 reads CASSQDLGGSSGNTIYF.

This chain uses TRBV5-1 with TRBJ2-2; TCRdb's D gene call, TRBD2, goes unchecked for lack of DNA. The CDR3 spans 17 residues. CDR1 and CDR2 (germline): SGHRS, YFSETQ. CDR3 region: CASSSLTSGENTGELFF.

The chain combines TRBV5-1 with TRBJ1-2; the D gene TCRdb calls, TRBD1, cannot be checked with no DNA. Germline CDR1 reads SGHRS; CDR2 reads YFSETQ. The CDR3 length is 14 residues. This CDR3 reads CASRPDMNREGYTF.

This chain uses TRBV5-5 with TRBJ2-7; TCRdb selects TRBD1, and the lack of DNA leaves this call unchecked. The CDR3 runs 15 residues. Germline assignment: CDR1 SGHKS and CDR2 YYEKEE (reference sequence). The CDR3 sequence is CASSFRPSEPYEQYF. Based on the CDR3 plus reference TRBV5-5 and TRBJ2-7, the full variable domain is DAGVTQSPTHLIKTRGQQVTLRCSPISGHKSVSWYQQVLGQGPQFIFQYYEKEERGRGNFPDRFSARQFPNYSSELNVNALLLGDSALYLCASSFRPSEPYEQYFGPGTRLTVT.

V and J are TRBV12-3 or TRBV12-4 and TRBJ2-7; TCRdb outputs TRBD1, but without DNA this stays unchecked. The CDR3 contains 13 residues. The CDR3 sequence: CASTSTGMNEQYF.

The CDR3 loop is CASSPRDGPYNEQFF. The gene calls are TRBV7-9 and TRBJ2-1; with no DNA, the TCRdb D assignment of TRBD1 cannot be verified. Germline V gene data show CDR1 as SEHNR and CDR2 as FQNEAQ (reference sequence). CDR3 size: 15 residues.

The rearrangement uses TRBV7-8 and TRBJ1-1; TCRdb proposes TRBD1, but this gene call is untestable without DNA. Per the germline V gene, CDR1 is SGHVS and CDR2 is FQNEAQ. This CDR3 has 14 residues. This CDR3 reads CASSPLGQGVEAFF.

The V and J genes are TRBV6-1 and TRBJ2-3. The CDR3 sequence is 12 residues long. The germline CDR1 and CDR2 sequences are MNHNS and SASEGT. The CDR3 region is CASRPDTDTQYF.

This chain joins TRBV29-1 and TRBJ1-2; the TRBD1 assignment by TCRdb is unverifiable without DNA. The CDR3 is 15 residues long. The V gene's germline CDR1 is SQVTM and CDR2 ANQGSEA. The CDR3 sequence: CSVEGATGYSSGYTF.

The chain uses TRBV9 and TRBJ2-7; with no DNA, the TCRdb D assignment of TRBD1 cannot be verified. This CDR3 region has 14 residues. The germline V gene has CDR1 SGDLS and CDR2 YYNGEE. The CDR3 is CASSRQGRTYEQYF. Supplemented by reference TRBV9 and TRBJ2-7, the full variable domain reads DSGVTQTPKHLITATGQRVTLRCSPRSGDLSVYWYQQSLDQGLQFLIQYYNGEERAKGNILERFSAQQFPDLHSELNLSSLELGDSALYFCASSRQGRTYEQYFGPGTRLTVT.

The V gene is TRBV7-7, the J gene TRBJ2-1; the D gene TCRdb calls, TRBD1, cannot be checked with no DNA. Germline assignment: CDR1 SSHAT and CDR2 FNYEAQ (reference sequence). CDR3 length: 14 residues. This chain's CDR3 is CASSRSDRDGEQFF.

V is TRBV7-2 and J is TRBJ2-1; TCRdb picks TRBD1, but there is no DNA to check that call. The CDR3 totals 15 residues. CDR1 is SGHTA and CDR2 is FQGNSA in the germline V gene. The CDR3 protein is CASSLTRDSYNEQFF.

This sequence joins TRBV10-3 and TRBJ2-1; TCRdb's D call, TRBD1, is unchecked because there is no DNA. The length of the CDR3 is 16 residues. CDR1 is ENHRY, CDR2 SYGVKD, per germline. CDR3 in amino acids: CAISELDMAVLNEQFF.

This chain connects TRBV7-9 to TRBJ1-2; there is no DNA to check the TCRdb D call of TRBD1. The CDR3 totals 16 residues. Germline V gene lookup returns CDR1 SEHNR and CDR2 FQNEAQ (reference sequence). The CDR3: CASSLVGTGEGYGYTF. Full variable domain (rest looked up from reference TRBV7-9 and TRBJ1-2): DTGVSQNPRHKITKRGQNVTFRCDPISEHNRLYWYRQTLGQGPEFLTYFQNEAQLEKSRLLSDRFSAERPKGSFSTLEIQRTEQGDSAMYLCASSLVGTGEGYGYTFGSGTRLTVV.

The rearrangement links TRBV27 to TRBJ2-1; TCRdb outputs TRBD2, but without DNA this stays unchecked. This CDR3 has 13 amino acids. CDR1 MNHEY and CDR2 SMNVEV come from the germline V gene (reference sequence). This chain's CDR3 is CASSLPQRGEQFF.

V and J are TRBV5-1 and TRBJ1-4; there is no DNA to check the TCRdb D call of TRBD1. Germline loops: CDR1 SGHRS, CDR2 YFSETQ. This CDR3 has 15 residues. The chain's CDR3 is CASSSGQGNGEKLFF.

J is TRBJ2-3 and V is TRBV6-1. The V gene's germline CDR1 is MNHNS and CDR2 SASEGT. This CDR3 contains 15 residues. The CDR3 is CASGDRPFSTDTQYF.

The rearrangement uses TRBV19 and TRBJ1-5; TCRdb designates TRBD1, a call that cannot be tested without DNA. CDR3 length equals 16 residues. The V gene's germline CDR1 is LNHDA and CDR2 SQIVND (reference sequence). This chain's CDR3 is CASSQPVGQGYQPQHF.